The 11 T cell receptor beta chains reported below all come from one sample, sequenced in a study of shared clonotypes between healthy human individuals. The protocol was immunoSEQ multiplex PCR, while the TCRdb copy is restricted to in-frame clones and leaves out a portion. Here the sample spans roughly 700,000 clones, less than 85% being singletons. Input material: memory CD4+ T cells sorted from blood. Subset described: CD45RA-negative fraction. These receptors originate from a woman aged 25 to 39 in good health.

V and J are TRBV21-1 and TRBJ2-3; the listed D gene, TRBD2, was not tested against the DNA. TRBV21-1 is a pseudogene. The CDR3 runs 17 residues. The CDR3 protein is CASSNSIWGLHIRTQYF. The CDR3 region has the DNA TGTGCCAGCAGCAATTCGATCTGGGGACTTCACATCCGTACGCAGTATTTT.

This clone was observed at least ten times. This chain links TRBV25-1 with TRBJ1-5, with D tentatively TRBD1 (5 bases). The CDR3 totals 14 residues. From germline, CDR1 is MGHDK and CDR2 SYGVNS. Trimming pared 3 bases from V and 7 bases from J, leaving 13 bases between. CDR3 nucleotides: TGTGCCAGCAGTGAGGGGGGGGAGTGGCAGCCCCAGCATTTT. As protein: CASSEGGEWQPQHF. Using reference TRBV25-1 and TRBJ1-5 for the parts outside the CDR3, the full variable domain is EADIYQTPRYLVIGTGKKITLECSQTMGHDKMYWYQQDPGMELHLIHYSYGVNSTEKGDLSSESTVSRIRTEHFPLTLESARPSHTSQYLCASSEGGEWQPQHFGDGTRLSIL.

The chain joins TRBV11-3 to TRBJ2-3; 10 nucleotides match TRBD1. CDR1 and CDR2 (germline): SGHNT, YENEEA. Trimming at V came to 5 bases and at J to 4 bases, leaving 6 bases not matched to a gene. This CDR3 is 15 amino acids long. The CDR3 here is CASSITGQGSDTQYF. In DNA, the CDR3 is TGTGCCAGCAGCATCACGGGACAGGGGTCAGATACGCAGTATTTT.

This chain uses TRBV28 with TRBJ1-5; D unresolved. Trimming cost V 2 bases and J 6 bases, with 14 bases left between them. Germline V lookup: CDR1 MDHEN, CDR2 SYDVKM. The CDR3 has 15 amino acids. For the CDR3, the DNA is TGTGCCAGCAGTTTACAATCAGGAATAGGTCAGCCCCAGCATTTT. This encodes CASSLQSGIGQPQHF.

The chain recombines TRBV5-5 with TRBJ2-1; possibly TRBD1 for D (6 bases). Germline V lookup: CDR1 SGHKS, CDR2 YYEKEE (reference sequence). V was pared by 4 bases and J by 11 bases, with 10 bases between. The CDR3 has 11 amino acids. CDR3: CASSRTGQQFF. The CDR3 DNA sequence: TGTGCCAGCAGCCGTACAGGGCAGCAGTTCTTC.

The chain joins TRBV21-1 to TRBJ2-5; whether TRBD2, the table's D call, matches the DNA was not checked. TRBV21-1 is given as a pseudogene. There are 18 residues in the CDR3. The CDR3, as DNA: TGTGCCAGCAGCAAAGCGTCCCTAGCGGGAGGGGGCGTGGCGGCTCAGTACTTC. This codes for CASSKASLAGGGVAAQYF.

This chain links TRBV5-5 with TRBJ1-2; D gene unclear. V shed 0 bases and J shed 0 bases, with 9 bases lying between them. The length of the CDR3 is 15 residues. Germline V gives CDR1 SGHKS, CDR2 YYEKEE (reference sequence). The CDR3 nucleotides read TGTGCCAGCAGCTTGGATCCACCTTCTAACTATGGCTACACCTTC. It specifies CASSLDPPSNYGYTF.

The rearrangement uses TRBV5-1 and TRBJ1-4; D gene unclear. The germline CDR1 and CDR2 sequences are SGHRS and YFSETQ. The V end lost 4 bases, the J end lost 0 bases, and 10 bases lay between the germline ends. The CDR3 sequence is 15 residues long. For the CDR3, the DNA is TGCGCCAGCAGCGTTACAGCCGCAACTAATGAAAAACTGTTTTTT. Translating it yields CASSVTAATNEKLFF.

Remarks on this clone: A much larger clone lies one base from this, so it may be a read error. In the same sample, other DNA sequences code for this CDR3. The chain has TRBV7-2 and TRBJ1-5; D is unresolved. The V gene lost 4 bases and the J gene lost 3 bases, with 10 bases spanning the gap. The CDR3 has 14 residues. The germline CDR1 and CDR2 sequences are SGHTA and FQGNSA. This chain's CDR3 is CASSSQRVNQPQHF. The CDR3 region has the DNA TGTGCCAGCAGCTCACAGAGGGTCAATCAGCCCCAGCATTTT.

V and J are TRBV27 and TRBJ2-4; 8 positions agree with TRBD1. This CDR3 is 15 amino acids long. Germline V gene sequence: CDR1 MNHEY, CDR2 SMNVEV (reference sequence). Trimming removed 5 bases from V and 3 bases from J; junction bases left unmatched: 6. The CDR3 is CASSTRGLVKNIQYF. CDR3 nucleotide sequence: TGTGCCAGCAGTACCAGGGGGCTGGTCAAAAACATTCAGTACTTC.

The CDR3 here is CATDSSTSTGNTIYF. Written as DNA, the CDR3 is TGTGCCACCGACTCCTCGACATCGACTGGAAACACCATATATTTT. The genes are TRBV28 and TRBJ1-3; D is ambiguous. The CDR3 extends over 15 amino acids. CDR1 MDHEN and CDR2 SYDVKM come from the germline V gene. V lost 10 bases and J 2 bases, leaving 18 bases between the germline ends.